Following are 29 T cell receptor beta chains from one sample sequenced in a study of cytomegalovirus exposure and HLA in healthy donors. It was with 60 Vbeta and 13 Jbeta primers that the PCR ran. The data were produced by immunoSEQ multiplex PCR, yet TCRdb's version contains in-frame clones alone and is incomplete. The table shows approximately 160,000 clones, with 82% occurring only once. The sequenced sample was PBMCs. The receptor source for this set is a girl between 5 and 17 years old in good health and CMV-seropositive.

The table lists this clone with a few counts. The V gene is TRBV11-2, the J gene TRBJ1-3; D ambiguous. The germline V and J ends were trimmed by 5 bases and 0 bases, with 14 bases remaining between them. The CDR3 length is 16 residues. Germline-derived CDR1 and CDR2 are SGHAT and FQNNGV. As DNA, the CDR3 is TGTGCCAGCAGCCTAGGTCCTGTGTCCTCTGGAAACACCATATATTTT. Amino acid sequence: CASSLGPVSSGNTIYF.

This clone has only one observation. The J gene is TRBJ2-3, the V gene TRBV5-1; D perhaps matches TRBD1 (6 bases). CDR3 length: 15 amino acids. CDR1 SGHRS and CDR2 YFSETQ come from the germline V gene. The V and J ends lost 0 bases and 5 bases respectively, with 13 bases between them. The DNA for the CDR3 is TGCGCCAGCAGCTTGGTTGAACAGGGAGAAGATACGCAGTATTTT. Amino acids: CASSLVEQGEDTQYF.

The CDR3 DNA reads TGCGCCAGCAGCGATCCTGGCAAGAACACTGAAGCTTTCTTT. Protein product: CASSDPGKNTEAFF. The chain is built from TRBV4-1 and TRBJ1-1; D not certain. Per germline, CDR1 MGHRA and CDR2 YSYEKL. The CDR3 runs 14 residues. The ends were cut back, 5 bases at V and 1 base at J, with 11 bases in the middle.

V is TRBV27 and J is TRBJ2-5; D call uncertain. V was clipped by 5 bases and J by 7 bases, with 11 bases between them. The length of the CDR3 is 12 residues. From germline, CDR1 is MNHEY and CDR2 SMNVEV (reference sequence). The CDR3 spells CASSPLGATQYF. In nucleotides, the CDR3 is TGTGCCAGCAGTCCCCTGGGCGCGACCCAGTACTTC.

The V gene is TRBV2, the J gene TRBJ2-7; D is undetermined. The CDR3 runs 13 residues. Germline CDR1 reads SNHLY; CDR2 reads FYNNEI. Trimming pared 7 bases from V and 4 bases from J, leaving 14 bases between. As DNA, the CDR3 is TGTGCCAGCACCCCCTCGGGTTGGTACGAGCAGTACTTC. Protein: CASTPSGWYEQYF. Complete variable domain (other parts from reference TRBV2 and TRBJ2-7): EPEVTQTPSHQVTQMGQEVILRCVPISNHLYFYWYRQILGQKVEFLVSFYNNEISEKSEIFDDQFSVERPDGSNFTLKIRSTKLEDSAMYFCASTPSGWYEQYFGPGTRLTVT.

The CDR3 coding sequence is TGTGCCAGCAGCGTAGGAGGACCCCAGGGGACCTACGAGCAGTACTTC. Protein: CASSVGGPQGTYEQYF. J is TRBJ2-7 and V is TRBV9; the D gene is possibly TRBD1 (6 bases). Germline CDR1 SGDLS, CDR2 YYNGEE. The CDR3 is 16 residues long. V lost 0 bases to trimming and J lost 2 bases, with 15 bases between them.

The rearrangement uses TRBV7-9 and TRBJ2-1; D ambiguous. Germline V CDR1 and CDR2: SEHNR, FQNEAQ (reference sequence). Trimming pared 5 bases from V and 8 bases from J, leaving 13 bases between. This CDR3 is 13 amino acids long. This chain's CDR3 is CASSPPTDYEQFF. In nucleotides, the CDR3 is TGTGCCAGCAGCCCCCCGACCGACTATGAGCAGTTCTTC.

The J gene is TRBJ2-7, the V gene TRBV18; 7 positions agree with TRBD1. Unmatched junction bases numbered 8, after V lost 3 bases and J lost 3 bases. CDR3 length: 15 amino acids. The germline V gene encodes CDR1 KGHSH and CDR2 LQKENI. This CDR3 reads CASSPEGAVSYEQYF. DNA for the CDR3: TGTGCCAGCTCACCTGAGGGGGCGGTAAGCTACGAGCAGTACTTC.

The chain joins TRBV11-2 to TRBJ2-5; tentatively, D is TRBD2 (6 bases). The CDR3 is 15 residues long. V gave up 0 bases and J gave up 8 bases, with 16 bases separating them. Germline values: CDR1 SGHAT, CDR2 FQNNGV. This CDR3 reads CASSLDRTKWGTQYF. The CDR3 DNA sequence: TGTGCCAGCAGCTTAGATAGGACTAAATGGGGCACCCAGTACTTC.

This clone was found once. The chain employs TRBV27 and TRBJ2-7, with D possibly being TRBD1 (7 bases). The germline V gene has CDR1 MNHEY and CDR2 SMNVEV (reference sequence). The V end lost 5 bases, the J end lost 4 bases, and 15 bases lay between the germline ends. The CDR3 spans 14 residues. The CDR3 DNA follows: TGTGCCAGCAGTCTCCAGGGGGGTGGGTACGAGCAGTACTTC. This sequence encodes CASSLQGGGYEQYF.

The chain combines TRBV7-3 with TRBJ1-1, with 9 bases matching TRBD1. This CDR3 has 14 residues. J was trimmed by 0 bases and V by 5 bases; bases with no gene match: 1. Germline assignment: CDR1 SGHTA and CDR2 FQGTGA. CDR3 nucleotides: TGTGCCAGCAGCCGACAGGGGGTGAACACTGAAGCTTTCTTT. It yields the protein CASSRQGVNTEAFF.

Only a few counts were recorded for this clone. This chain links TRBV6-5 with TRBJ1-1; D is uncertain. Germline V gives CDR1 MNHEY, CDR2 SVGAGI. Trimming left V 2 bases short and J 11 bases short, with 15 bases between. This CDR3 has 13 residues. CDR3 residues: CASSYEPGRAAFF. The CDR3 DNA reads TGTGCCAGCAGTTACGAGCCCGGTAGAGCTGCTTTCTTT.

This chain connects TRBV29-1 to TRBJ2-7, with 9 nucleotides matching TRBD1. This CDR3 spans 12 amino acids. Germline values: CDR1 SQVTM, CDR2 ANQGSEA. The ends lost 6 bases at V and 6 bases at J; junction bases unmatched: 6. CDR3 sequence (DNA): TGCAGCGTACAGGGGGCATCTGGCGAGCAGTACTTC. As protein: CSVQGASGEQYF.

The J gene is TRBJ2-5, the V gene TRBV7-2, with D possibly being TRBD2 (6 bases). The CDR3 spans 16 residues. Germline values: CDR1 SGHTA, CDR2 FQGNSA. The germline V and J ends were trimmed by 1 base and 5 bases, with 17 bases remaining between them. CDR3 DNA: TGTGCCAGCAGCTTAGTAAAGCTAGCGTCTCGGGAGACCCAGTACTTC. It specifies CASSLVKLASRETQYF.

The J gene is TRBJ1-3, the V gene TRBV6-5; D unresolved. Trimming shortened V by 2 bases and J by 3 bases, and 11 bases separated the two germline ends. Germline V gene lookup returns CDR1 MNHEY and CDR2 SVGAGI. The CDR3 contains 15 residues. The CDR3 loop reads CASSYSHQFGNTIYF. The DNA of the CDR3 is TGTGCCAGCAGTTACAGCCACCAATTTGGAAACACCATATATTTT.

V gene TRBV29-1 combines with J gene TRBJ1-4, with a weak D call TRBD1 (6 bases). The length of the CDR3 is 14 residues. V dropped 3 bases and J dropped 7 bases, with 15 bases sitting between them. Germline assignment: CDR1 SQVTM and CDR2 ANQGSEA. The CDR3 region is CSVETPQGPEKLFF. CDR3 sequence (DNA): TGCAGCGTTGAGACTCCACAGGGTCCTGAAAAACTGTTTTTT.

V usage is TRBV10-3 and J usage is TRBJ2-2; D gene uncertain. The CDR3 spans 13 residues. Germline CDR1 ENHRY, CDR2 SYGVKD. V was cut by 0 bases and J by 7 bases, with 6 bases left in between. The CDR3 here is CAISESPGGELFF. CDR3 DNA: TGTGCCATCAGTGAGTCACCCGGCGGGGAGCTGTTTTTT.

CDR3 DNA sequence: TGCGCCAGCAGCCGGAGGGCCGACTCCTACGAGCAGTACTTC. Translated, it gives CASSRRADSYEQYF. The chain couples TRBV4-1 to TRBJ2-7, with a possible D match to TRBD2 (6 bases). The CDR3 covers 14 residues. CDR1 and CDR2 from the germline V gene are MGHRA and YSYEKL. V was trimmed by 4 bases and J by 0 bases, leaving 10 bases between them.

The chain has TRBV28 and TRBJ1-4, with unresolved D. The germline V gene encodes CDR1 MDHEN and CDR2 SYDVKM. The V gene lost 5 bases and the J gene lost 8 bases, with 21 bases spanning the gap. CDR3 size: 16 residues. The DNA for the CDR3 is TGTGCCAGCAGTGACACGGGATTACTTGGCCGCGAAAAACTGTTTTTT. Translating it yields CASSDTGLLGREKLFF.

CDR3 sequence (DNA): TGCAGCGTTGCTGGGGCCCCAGGGGGCACAGATACGCAGTATTTT. Translated: CSVAGAPGGTDTQYF. The gene calls are TRBV29-1 and TRBJ2-3, with D possibly being TRBD1 (6 bases). The V gene's germline CDR1 is SQVTM and CDR2 ANQGSEA. V lost 4 bases, J lost 1 base, and 15 bases lay in between. This CDR3 comprises 15 residues.

This chain connects TRBV28 to TRBJ1-1; 7 nucleotides align to TRBD1. J lost 0 bases, V lost 5 bases, and 9 bases had no gene match. This CDR3 region has 16 residues. Looked up from germline, CDR1 is MDHEN and CDR2 is SYDVKM. The CDR3 here is CASSPNRGSVNTEAFF. The CDR3 coding sequence is TGTGCCAGCAGTCCTAACAGGGGCTCGGTGAACACTGAAGCTTTCTTT.

The J gene is TRBJ1-4, the V gene TRBV28; D possibly corresponds to TRBD1 (6 bases). This CDR3 region has 15 residues. V gave up 7 bases and J gave up 8 bases, with 20 bases separating them. The germline V gene encodes CDR1 MDHEN and CDR2 SYDVKM. CDR3 DNA: TGTGCCAGCACCTCCCCCGGGGGGGCAAGGGAAAAACTGTTTTTT. Its protein product is CASTSPGGAREKLFF.

The rearrangement joins TRBV15 to TRBJ1-1; D is perhaps TRBD1 (6 bases). Germline loops: CDR1 LNHNV, CDR2 YYDKDF (reference sequence). V lost 1 base and J 5 bases, leaving 11 bases between the germline ends. The CDR3 is 14 residues long. CDR3 region: CATSRANTGTEAFF. CDR3 in DNA: TGTGCCACCAGCAGAGCCAATACAGGGACTGAAGCTTTCTTT.

The chain uses TRBV30 and TRBJ2-7; possible D gene TRBD1, 5 bases. Germline assignment: CDR1 GTSNPN and CDR2 SVGIG (reference sequence). The CDR3 has 11 residues. V was pared by 6 bases and J by 3 bases, with 9 bases between. DNA of the CDR3: TGTGCCTGTGACAGAAACTACGAGCAGTACTTC. It translates to CACDRNYEQYF.

This clone was observed a handful of times. This chain links TRBV6-5 with TRBJ1-1; 9 nucleotides agree with TRBD1. Germline lookup yields CDR1 MNHEY and CDR2 SVGAGI. The CDR3 has 14 amino acids. Germline trimming cut 5 bases from V and 1 base from J; bases unmatched to any gene: 2. The CDR3 here is CASSRDRANTEAFF. In DNA form, the CDR3 reads TGTGCCAGCAGTCGGGACAGGGCGAACACTGAAGCTTTCTTT.

The chain combines TRBV4-1 with TRBJ2-3; 9 bases are a match to TRBD2. V lost 0 bases to trimming and J lost 4 bases; unmatched junction nucleotides: 8. CDR1 is MGHRA and CDR2 is YSYEKL in the germline V gene. This CDR3 is built from 17 residues. The CDR3 protein is CASSQDLERGDSDTQYF. CDR3 sequence (DNA): TGCGCCAGCAGCCAAGATCTCGAGCGGGGGGACTCAGATACGCAGTATTTT.

This clone was detected once. The chain joins TRBV28 to TRBJ2-7; 8 nucleotides align to TRBD1. CDR3 length: 13 amino acids. Germline lookup yields CDR1 MDHEN and CDR2 SYDVKM. V lost 2 bases to trimming and J lost 8 bases; unmatched junction nucleotides: 5. CDR3 DNA: TGTGCCAGCAGTTTAGGCGGACAGGGACAGCAGTACTTC. Translating it yields CASSLGGQGQQYF.

The rearrangement joins TRBV19 to TRBJ2-2, with D tentatively TRBD2 (5 bases). This CDR3 has 14 residues. Trimming took 6 bases from V and 5 from J, leaving 13 bases between them. In germline, CDR1 is LNHDA, CDR2 SQIVND (reference sequence). The CDR3 loop reads CASRGLRWTGELFF. The CDR3 DNA reads TGTGCCAGTAGAGGACTTAGGTGGACCGGGGAGCTGTTTTTT.

The chain joins TRBV4-3 to TRBJ2-7, with 9 bases that match TRBD1. The CDR3 is 16 residues long. Per the germline V gene, CDR1 is LGHNA and CDR2 is YSLEER. With 3 bases clipped from V and 2 bases from J, the junction kept 8 bases outside the gene matches. CDR3 region: CASSQGTGLSPYEQYF. CDR3 sequence (DNA): TGCGCCAGCAGCCAGGGGACAGGGTTATCTCCCTACGAGCAGTACTTC.